One and the same sample provided the 32 T cell receptor beta chains below, sequenced in a study of response to subunit inactivated influenza vaccine. TCRdb re-called the RT-PCR reads through MiXCR, storing one row per CDR3 protein. The table includes more than 550,000 distinct CDR3 sequences, 12% detected once. The sample here was PBMCs from blood, taken on the day of vaccination. Receptors originate from a man between 45 and 60 years old who received an inactivated influenza vaccine.

Only a few counts were recorded for this clonotype. The chain employs TRBV5-1 and TRBJ2-2, with D possibly being TRBD2 (5 bases). V lost 3 bases and J lost 0, with 12 bases in between. The length of the CDR3 is 16 residues. The germline V gene encodes CDR1 SGHRS and CDR2 YFSETQ. The CDR3 region is CASSSGGFPNTGELFF. Here the CDR3 DNA reads TGCGCCAGCAGCTCAGGCGGGTTCCCGAACACCGGGGAGCTGTTTTTT.

This clonotype was observed a few times. The chain uses TRBV10-3 and TRBJ2-7, with D tentatively TRBD2 (5 bases). V shed 0 bases and J shed 0 bases, with 15 bases lying between them. Germline loops: CDR1 ENHRY, CDR2 SYGVKD. The CDR3 has 17 amino acids. CDR3 DNA sequence: TGTGCCATCAGTGAGTCGGTGAGCGGCGGCCCCTCCTACGAGCAGTACTTC. It specifies CAISESVSGGPSYEQYF.

CDR3 amino acids: CASSESTVNTEAFF. The CDR3 DNA reads TGCGCCAGCAGTGAGTCGACAGTGAACACTGAAGCTTTCTTT. This chain uses TRBV10-2 with TRBJ1-1, with a possible D match to TRBD1 (5 bases). The germline V and J ends were trimmed by 0 bases and 0 bases, with 5 bases remaining between them. The CDR3 has 14 residues. Germline CDR1 and CDR2: WSHSY and SAAADI.

At least ten counts were recorded for this clonotype. The chain has TRBV2 and TRBJ2-1, with 8 bases matching TRBD2. CDR3 size: 14 residues. V lost 5 bases to trimming and J lost 10 bases; unmatched junction nucleotides: 10. Germline lookup yields CDR1 SNHLY and CDR2 FYNNEI. CDR3 in DNA: TGTGCCAGCAGTTCCGGGACTAGGGGCACAGAGCAGTTCTTC. This codes for CASSSGTRGTEQFF.

This clonotype was counted between two and nine times. The chain joins TRBV7-9 to TRBJ2-1; 7 bases line up with TRBD2. Germline V CDR1 and CDR2: SEHNR, FQNEAQ (reference sequence). The junction had 11 bases not matched to a gene; V was cut back by 6 bases and J by 9 bases. The CDR3 runs 14 residues. CDR3 loop: CASSTSELRGEQFF. In DNA, the CDR3 is TGTGCCAGCAGTACTAGCGAACTTCGGGGTGAGCAGTTCTTC.

The chain joins TRBV20-1 to TRBJ2-4, with D uncertain. Germline lookup yields CDR1 DFQATT and CDR2 SNEGSKA (reference sequence). The length of the CDR3 is 11 residues. With 5 bases removed from V and 8 bases from J, the gap between germline ends came to 10 bases. This chain's CDR3 is CSAHLKDIQYF. The CDR3 bases are TGCAGTGCTCACCTCAAGGACATTCAGTACTTC.

This clonotype appeared many times. The rearrangement uses TRBV7-2 and TRBJ2-7; a possible D gene is TRBD1 (5 bases). The CDR3 loop spans 14 amino acids. The V end was cut by 3 bases, the J end by 2 bases, with 11 bases between. In germline, CDR1 is SGHTA, CDR2 FQGNSA. The CDR3 sequence: CASSFRQGTYEQYF. DNA for the CDR3: TGTGCCAGCAGCTTTCGGCAGGGTACCTACGAGCAGTACTTC.

Only a few counts were recorded for this clonotype. The chain joins TRBV9 to TRBJ2-1; possible D gene TRBD1, 6 bases. CDR3 length: 14 residues. V was cut by 0 bases and J by 8 bases, with 12 bases left in between. Germline-derived CDR1 and CDR2 are SGDLS and YYNGEE. CDR3: CASSVAAGADEQFF. The CDR3 coding sequence is TGTGCCAGCAGCGTAGCTGCAGGGGCGGATGAGCAGTTCTTC.

There are many counts of this clonotype. V and J are TRBV25-1 and TRBJ2-7; the D is unclear. The CDR3 is made up of 13 amino acids. From germline, CDR1 is MGHDK and CDR2 SYGVNS. Trimming removed 8 bases from V and 0 bases from J, with 11 bases in between. CDR3 sequence (DNA): TGTGCCAGCCGCATGACGGGCTCCTACGAGCAGTACTTC. Its protein product is CASRMTGSYEQYF.

This clonotype was recorded at least ten times. The CDR3 DNA reads as TGTGCCAGCAGCGTAGAGGGAATGAACACTGAAGCTTTCTTT. Protein product: CASSVEGMNTEAFF. The genes are TRBV9 and TRBJ1-1; D not resolved. Germline CDR1 SGDLS, CDR2 YYNGEE. Deletions cut 0 bases from V and 0 bases from J, with 6 bases between. The CDR3 sequence is 14 residues long.

This clonotype was seen a handful of times. This chain links TRBV27 with TRBJ2-5, with D possibly being TRBD1 or TRBD2 (5 bases each). The CDR3 covers 14 residues. V was shortened by 5 bases and J by 7 bases, with 17 bases between the two germline ends. The germline V gene has CDR1 MNHEY and CDR2 SMNVEV (reference sequence). This CDR3 is CASSPRGDRWTQYF. CDR3 bases: TGTGCCAGCAGTCCGAGGGGTGATCGGTGGACCCAGTACTTC.

Only a few counts were recorded for this clonotype. The gene calls are TRBV7-9 and TRBJ1-2; D call uncertain. V lost 3 bases to trimming and J lost 5 bases, with 13 bases between them. CDR1 is SEHNR, CDR2 FQNEAQ, per germline (reference sequence). The CDR3 is 14 amino acids. The CDR3 DNA follows: TGTGCCAGCAGCTTTACACAGATCACTTATGGCTACACCTTC. Its translation: CASSFTQITYGYTF.

A few counts support this clonotype. The chain recombines TRBV20-1 with TRBJ2-7; TRBD2 matches at 10 bases. Looked up from germline, CDR1 is DFQATT and CDR2 is SNEGSKA (reference sequence). The length of the CDR3 is 15 residues. V gave up 5 bases and J gave up 4 bases; unmatched junction bases: 11. The CDR3 is CSAHPRLAGIYEQYF. The CDR3 nucleotides are TGCAGTGCTCACCCGAGACTAGCGGGCATATACGAGCAGTACTTC.

This clonotype was counted between two and nine times. The J gene is TRBJ2-5, the V gene TRBV7-9; 9 bases align to TRBD1. V shed 5 bases and J 5 bases; nucleotides not matched to a gene: 6. Germline V gene lookup returns CDR1 SEHNR and CDR2 FQNEAQ (reference sequence). This CDR3 spans 14 amino acids. CDR3 coding DNA: TGTGCCAGCAGCACACAGGGGGCTCGGGAGACCCAGTACTTC. It translates to CASSTQGARETQYF.

This clonotype was seen once. The V and J genes are TRBV20-1 and TRBJ2-7; 11 nucleotides line up with TRBD2. Germline V lookup: CDR1 DFQATT, CDR2 SNEGSKA (reference sequence). Losses at the gene ends were 6 bases for V and 2 bases for J; bases not matched to a gene: 3. The CDR3 loop spans 13 amino acids. The CDR3 bases are TGCAGTGCCTCGACTAGCGGGACCTACGAGCAGTACTTC. Amino acids: CSASTSGTYEQYF.

V and J are TRBV12-3 or TRBV12-4 and TRBJ1-1, with D perhaps TRBD1 (5 bases). The CDR3 has 16 amino acids. V lost 1 base, J lost 1 base, and 13 bases lay in between. CDR3 nucleotides: TGTGCCAGCAGTTTAGATCCGGGGCAAAGGAACACTGAAGCTTTCTTT. The encoded protein is CASSLDPGQRNTEAFF.

This clonotype was seen a few times. The CDR3: CASSQVIAVNEQFF. CDR3 DNA: TGCGCCAGCAGCCAAGTCATAGCGGTGAATGAGCAGTTCTTC. The gene calls are TRBV4-3 and TRBJ2-1, with D perhaps TRBD2 (6 bases). The CDR3 has 14 amino acids. Germline V gives CDR1 LGHNA, CDR2 YSLEER. The V and J ends lost 1 base and 7 bases respectively, with 11 bases between them.

At least ten counts were recorded for this clonotype. The chain joins TRBV5-1 to TRBJ2-2; the D is unclear. Trimming shortened V by 0 bases and J by 0 bases, and 6 bases separated the two germline ends. CDR1 and CDR2 from the germline V gene are SGHRS and YFSETQ. The CDR3 has 15 amino acids. In DNA form, the CDR3 reads TGCGCCAGCAGCTTGGTGGGGTCGAACACCGGGGAGCTGTTTTTT. It specifies CASSLVGSNTGELFF.

The chain has TRBV3-1 and TRBJ2-3, with D uncertain. Trimming cost V 4 bases and J 8 bases, with 22 bases left between them. The germline CDR1 and CDR2 sequences are LGHDT and YNNKEL (reference sequence). CDR3 length: 16 residues. The DNA for the CDR3 is TGTGCCAGCAGCCCCCGCTCGGGTGGGCCGCTGGGTACGCAGTATTTT. It specifies CASSPRSGGPLGTQYF.

The V call is TRBV29-1, the J call TRBJ2-1; the D gene is possibly TRBD2 (6 bases). The CDR3 covers 12 residues. V lost 0 bases and J 7 bases, leaving 7 bases between the germline ends. Germline CDR1 and CDR2: SQVTM and ANQGSEA. The CDR3 loop reads CSVEDGGNEQFF. CDR3 DNA: TGCAGCGTTGAAGATGGGGGGAATGAGCAGTTCTTC.

This clonotype was found a few times. The chain employs TRBV5-1 and TRBJ2-1, with TRBD1 matching over 7 bases. This CDR3 contains 15 residues. Germline-derived CDR1 and CDR2 are SGHRS and YFSETQ. J gave up 7 bases and V 5 bases, and 12 bases lay outside the gene matches. The CDR3 loop reads CASREETGWSNEQFF. As DNA, the CDR3 is TGCGCCAGCAGAGAAGAGACAGGGTGGAGTAATGAGCAGTTCTTC.

This clonotype appeared a few times. CDR3 residues: CATSGRRGINEQFF. The DNA for the CDR3 is TGTGCCACCAGCGGCCGGCGGGGGATCAATGAGCAGTTCTTC. The chain recombines TRBV15 with TRBJ2-1, with TRBD2 identical over 7 bases. The CDR3 covers 14 residues. Germline V CDR1 and CDR2: LNHNV, YYDKDF (reference sequence). V shed 5 bases, J shed 6 bases, and the junction held 7 bases outside the gene matches.

This clonotype has just a few counts. The chain carries TRBV7-2 and TRBJ2-4; 15 nucleotides line up with TRBD2. The CDR3 spans 16 residues. Germline CDR1 reads SGHTA; CDR2 reads FQGNSA. The ends lost 1 base at V and 6 bases at J; junction bases unmatched: 1. The chain's CDR3 is CASSLGTSGGVNIQYF. The CDR3 DNA follows: TGTGCCAGCAGCTTAGGGACTAGCGGGGGGGTAAACATTCAGTACTTC.

At least ten counts were recorded for this clonotype. V and J are TRBV20-1 and TRBJ1-5; tentative D call: TRBD1 (5 bases). The V and J ends lost 4 bases and 4 bases respectively, with 17 bases between them. Germline CDR1 and CDR2: DFQATT and SNEGSKA (reference sequence). The CDR3 runs 15 residues. This chain's CDR3 is CSATRVTAFNQPQHF. As DNA, the CDR3 is TGCAGTGCTACTAGAGTGACAGCCTTTAATCAGCCCCAGCATTTT.

This clonotype was counted only a few times. J is TRBJ2-1 and V is TRBV24-1; 12 positions agree with TRBD2. After removal of 9 bases from V and 2 bases from J, the junction contained 1 base not matched to a gene. The length of the CDR3 is 14 residues. Germline assignment: CDR1 KGHDR and CDR2 SFDVKD. CDR3 nucleotide sequence: TGTGCCACCGCTAGCGGGGGGGCCTACAATGAGCAGTTCTTC. Residues: CATASGGAYNEQFF.

This clonotype was seen at least ten times. The gene calls are TRBV10-3 and TRBJ2-7; D possibly corresponds to TRBD1 (5 bases). CDR3 length: 14 residues. Per germline, CDR1 ENHRY and CDR2 SYGVKD. With 8 bases removed from V and 1 base from J, the gap between germline ends came to 15 bases. For the CDR3, the DNA is TGTGCCATCTCGGACACCCGACAGTCCTACGAGCAGTACTTC. Translation: CAISDTRQSYEQYF.

The chain recombines TRBV28 with TRBJ2-6; 9 positions match TRBD1. This CDR3 comprises 18 residues. With V trimmed by 4 bases and J by 3 bases, 10 bases remained unmatched. Germline lookup yields CDR1 MDHEN and CDR2 SYDVKM. CDR3 in amino acids: CASSSWDRDQFGANVLTF. The CDR3 DNA follows: TGTGCCAGCAGTTCATGGGACAGGGATCAGTTTGGGGCCAACGTCCTGACTTTC.

In its sample, this clonotype was seen a few times. This chain joins TRBV3-1 and TRBJ2-5; 9 bases agree with TRBD2. The junction had 4 bases not matched to a gene; V was cut back by 0 bases and J by 5 bases. Germline V CDR1 and CDR2: LGHDT, YNNKEL (reference sequence). This CDR3 is built from 15 residues. The CDR3 spells CASSQDGSGRETQYF. CDR3 bases: TGTGCCAGCAGCCAAGATGGGAGCGGGAGGGAGACCCAGTACTTC.

This clonotype appeared many times. The chain uses TRBV10-3 and TRBJ2-7, with 7 bases fitting TRBD2. Germline-derived CDR1 and CDR2 are ENHRY and SYGVKD. Trimming cost V 7 bases and J 3 bases; bases outside gene matches: 9. The CDR3 has 14 residues. The chain's CDR3 is CAIKGRVVSYEQYF. Written as DNA, the CDR3 is TGTGCCATCAAGGGGAGGGTTGTTAGCTACGAGCAGTACTTC.

In DNA form, the CDR3 reads TGCGCCAGCAGCCAAGATATAAAGGAGAACTACGAGCAGTACTTC. Amino acids: CASSQDIKENYEQYF. The chain carries TRBV4-1 and TRBJ2-7; D is unclear. Germline CDR1 and CDR2: MGHRA and YSYEKL. The CDR3 runs 15 residues. Trimming stripped 0 bases from V and 3 bases from J, with 12 bases between.

This clonotype was found a few times. The V gene is TRBV29-1, the J gene TRBJ2-7, with D perhaps assigned TRBD1 or TRBD2 (5 bases each). Germline CDR1 reads SQVTM; CDR2 reads ANQGSEA. This CDR3 comprises 13 residues. The V end was cut by 3 bases, the J end by 5 bases, with 14 bases between. CDR3 sequence (DNA): TGCAGCGTTGAGGGACCCAATAGTGACGAGCAGTACTTC. Its protein is CSVEGPNSDEQYF.

This clonotype was detected a few times. V gene TRBV7-2 combines with J gene TRBJ2-3, with D uncertain. This CDR3 is 12 amino acids long. Germline CDR1 is SGHTA and CDR2 is FQGNSA. Deletions cut 6 bases from V and 2 bases from J, with 6 bases between. Here the CDR3 DNA reads TGTGCCAGCAGGTCCAACACAGATACGCAGTATTTT. Protein product: CASRSNTDTQYF.